The rows below give T cell receptor beta chains drawn from one sample of a study. A single record per CDR3 protein comes from TCRdb applying MiXCR to the 5' RACE reads. The data hold thousands of distinct CDR3 sequences, with over 35% observed a single time. The sample consisted of Tregs sorted from a lymph node. Source of these receptors: a female donor with breast cancer. Each CDR3 is given with its conserved first and last residue. D genes are given only for firm matches. Some rows mark clone size as missing; the rest say once, few, many or name a class of expanded clone.

length,V,D,size,J,DNA,CDR3
15,TRBV5-6,TRBD2,.,TRBJ2-5,TGTGCCAGCAGCTCGGGACTAGCGGGACAAGGGACCCAGTACTTC,CASSSGLAGQGTQYF
16,TRBV6-2/TRBV6-3,.,.,TRBJ2-5,TGTGCCAGCAGCACACCCGGGACACGAGGGCAAGAGACCCAGTACTTC,CASSTPGTRGQETQYF
15,TRBV7-7,TRBD1,.,TRBJ2-7,TGTGCTAGCAGCGCCGGGACAGGGGTCTCCTACGAGCAGTACTTC,CASSAGTGVSYEQYF
13,TRBV6-5,.,few,TRBJ1-5,TGTGCCAGCAGTGTCTTAGGGGGTCAGCCCCAGCATTTT,CASSVLGGQPQHF
13,TRBV30,.,.,TRBJ1-1,TGTGCCTGGAGTGTTTTCGATCGAGCTGAAGCTTTCTTT,CAWSVFDRAEAFF
14,TRBV7-6,TRBD1,medium-sized,TRBJ2-1,TGTGCCAGCAGCGAGGACAGGGACTACAATGAGCAGTTCTTC,CASSEDRDYNEQFF
13,TRBV15,TRBD2,few,TRBJ2-1,TGTGCCACCAGCTCCGGGGGGGGGGATGAGCAGTTCTTC,CATSSGGGDEQFF
18,TRBV4-1,TRBD2,few,TRBJ2-1,TGCGCCAGCAGCCAAGGGACTAGCGGGAGATCTTTGTGGGATGAGCAGTTCTTC,CASSQGTSGRSLWDEQFF
12,TRBV4-1,.,medium-sized,TRBJ2-1,TGCGCCAGCAGCCAAGATGAGCATGAGCAGTTCTTC,CASSQDEHEQFF
13,TRBV27,.,.,TRBJ2-1,TGTGCCAGCAATTTATGGGGGAACGGGGAGCTGTTCTTC,CASNLWGNGELFF
17,TRBV7-9,TRBD2,.,TRBJ2-1,TGTGCCAGCAGCCCCTCCTTGACCGGGAGGTTTTACAATGAGCAGGTCTTC,CASSPSLTGRFYNEQVF
16,TRBV5-1,TRBD2,few,TRBJ2-2,TGCGCCAGCAGCTTGGAAGCTAGCGGGAGCGCCGGGGAGCTGTTTTTT,CASSLEASGSAGELFF
16,TRBV4-2,TRBD2,.,TRBJ2-1,TGTGCCAGCAGCCAGATAGCGGGAGCTGACTACAATGAGCAGTTCTTC,CASSQIAGADYNEQFF
14,TRBV29-1,.,.,TRBJ2-1,TGCAGCGTTGAGCTCCAGAGCTCCTACAATGAGCAGTTCTTC,CSVELQSSYNEQFF
15,TRBV9,.,few,TRBJ1-2,TGTGCCAGCAGCCCCCGCGGGCAGGGGACCTATGGCTACACCTTC,CASSPRGQGTYGYTF
16,TRBV4-2,TRBD2,.,TRBJ2-7,TGTGCCAGCAGCCAAGGGACTAGCGGGGATCCCTACGAGCAGTACTTC,CASSQGTSGDPYEQYF
14,TRBV6-6,.,.,TRBJ2-5,TGTGCCAGCAGTTACCGGGGCCAGCGGGAGACCCAGTACTTC,CASSYRGQRETQYF
15,TRBV7-9,.,.,TRBJ2-1,TGTGCCAGCAGACCCCCTAGTTCCTCCTACAATGAGCAGTTCTTC,CASRPPSSSYNEQFF
19,TRBV4-1,TRBD1,.,TRBJ1-6,TGCGCCAGCAGCCAGGATTTGGCCAGAAACAGGGGTGGCAATTCACCCCTCCACTTT,CASSQDLARNRGGNSPLHF
16,TRBV6-5,TRBD1,.,TRBJ2-7,TGTGCCAGCAGTTACTCGAGGGGACAGGGCTCCTACGAGCAGTACTTC,CASSYSRGQGSYEQYF